Listed below are T cell receptor beta chains from one sample, sequenced in a study of CD8 T cells in Susac syndrome. TCRdb reprocessed the immunoSEQ multiplex PCR reads with MiXCR, giving one entry per CDR3 protein. The table shows approximately 120,000 distinct CDR3 sequences, with roughly 90% occurring only once. Sequencing was done on a sample of CD8+ T cells from PBMCs. All receptors derive from a human donor in good health. The CDR3 runs from the conserved cysteine through the conserved F or W. The order of the fields is V gene, J gene, CDR3 protein.

TRBV7-8,TRBJ2-5,CASSLDSGQQEAQYF
TRBV19,TRBJ2-1,CASSITSAGEQFF
TRBV18,TRBJ1-5,CASSPAEQDDLARMGNQPQHF
TRBV6-6,TRBJ2-7,CASSYGRGTYEQYF
TRBV20-1,TRBJ1-2,CSATKEANYGYTF
TRBV7-2,TRBJ2-3,CASSLYTDTQYF
TRBV9,TRBJ2-2,CASSVIESGATGELFF
TRBV2,TRBJ2-1,CVTGTGVNEQFF
TRBV10-3,TRBJ2-1,CATSASGSSYNEQFF
TRBV12-3/TRBV12-4,TRBJ2-7,CASSTGAVGLLYEQYF
TRBV4-3,TRBJ2-7,CASSQEISGGVGSYEQYF
TRBV7-9,TRBJ2-7,CASSPVVDREGYEQYF
TRBV11-2,TRBJ2-1,CASSLELAGNEQFF
TRBV14,TRBJ1-3,CASRRTGTGNTIYF
TRBV6-2/TRBV6-3,TRBJ2-1,CASSGTSGSSYSYNEQFF
TRBV7-2,TRBJ1-6,CASSLGVSLHF
TRBV5-1,TRBJ2-3,CASSFEGNTQYF
TRBV7-9,TRBJ2-3,CASSLRTGLAVPDTQYF
TRBV7-9,TRBJ1-1,CASSLGTGVDTEAFF
TRBV5-1,TRBJ2-3,CASAMGATATDTQYF
TRBV7-6,TRBJ2-2,CASSLDWGQTGELFF
TRBV3-1,TRBJ1-5,CASSQDSTNQPQHF
TRBV7-2,TRBJ2-1,CASGPRGGSYNEQFF
TRBV29-1,TRBJ1-3,CSGLTGSGNTIYF
TRBV25-1,TRBJ2-3,CASSEVRGADTQYF
TRBV5-1,TRBJ1-3,CASRTGTFAGNTIYF
TRBV21-1,TRBJ2-2,CASTTGQNNSTGELFF
TRBV19,TRBJ2-7,CASSKGGFREQYF
TRBV5-1,TRBJ2-4,CASSLESGGRNIQYF
TRBV2,TRBJ2-5,CASSAVRAGETQYF
TRBV4-2,TRBJ2-1,CASSQVAGGHNEQFF
TRBV3-1,TRBJ2-2,CASSHRSNTGELFF
TRBV15,TRBJ1-1,CATSRDRTEAFF
TRBV7-3,TRBJ2-1,CASSSGPGREQFF
TRBV5-6,TRBJ2-7,CASSFSGTPYEQYF
TRBV4-1,TRBJ1-4,CASSQEPGPKEKLFF
TRBV5-1,TRBJ1-1,CASSRFGSNTEAFF
TRBV20-1,TRBJ1-4,CSASPGTSAGKLFF